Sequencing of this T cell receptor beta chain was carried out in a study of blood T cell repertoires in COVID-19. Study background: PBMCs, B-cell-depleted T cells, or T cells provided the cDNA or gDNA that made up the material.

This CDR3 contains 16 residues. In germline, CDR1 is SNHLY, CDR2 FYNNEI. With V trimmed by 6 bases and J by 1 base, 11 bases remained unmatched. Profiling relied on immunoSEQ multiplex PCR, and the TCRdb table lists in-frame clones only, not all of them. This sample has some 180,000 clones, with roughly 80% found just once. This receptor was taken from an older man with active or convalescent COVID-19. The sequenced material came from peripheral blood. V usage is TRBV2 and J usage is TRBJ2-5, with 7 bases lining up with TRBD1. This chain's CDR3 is CASRGPGTASQETQYF. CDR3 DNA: TGTGCCAGCAGGGGACCAGGGACAGCCTCCCAAGAGACCCAGTACTTC. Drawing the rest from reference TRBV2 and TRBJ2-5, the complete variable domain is EPEVTQTPSHQVTQMGQEVILRCVPISNHLYFYWYRQILGQKVEFLVSFYNNEISEKSEIFDDQFSVERPDGSNFTLKIRSTKLEDSAMYFCASRGPGTASQETQYFGPGTRLLVL.